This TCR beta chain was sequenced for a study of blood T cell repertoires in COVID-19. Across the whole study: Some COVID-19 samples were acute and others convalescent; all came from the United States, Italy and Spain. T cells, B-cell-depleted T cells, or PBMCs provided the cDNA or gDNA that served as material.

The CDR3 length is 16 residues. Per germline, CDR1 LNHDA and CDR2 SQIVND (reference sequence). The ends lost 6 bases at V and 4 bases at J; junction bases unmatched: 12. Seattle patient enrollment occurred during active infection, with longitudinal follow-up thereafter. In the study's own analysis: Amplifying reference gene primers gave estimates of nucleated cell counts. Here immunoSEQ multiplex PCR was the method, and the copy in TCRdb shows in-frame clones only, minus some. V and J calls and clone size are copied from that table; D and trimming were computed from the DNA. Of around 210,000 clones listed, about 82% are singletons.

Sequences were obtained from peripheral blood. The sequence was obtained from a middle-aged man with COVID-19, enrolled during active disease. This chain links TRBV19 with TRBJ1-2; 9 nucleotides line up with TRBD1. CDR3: CASRRSGTGTLYGYTF. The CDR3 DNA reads TGTGCCAGTAGGCGATCCGGGACAGGGACACTCTATGGCTACACCTTC.